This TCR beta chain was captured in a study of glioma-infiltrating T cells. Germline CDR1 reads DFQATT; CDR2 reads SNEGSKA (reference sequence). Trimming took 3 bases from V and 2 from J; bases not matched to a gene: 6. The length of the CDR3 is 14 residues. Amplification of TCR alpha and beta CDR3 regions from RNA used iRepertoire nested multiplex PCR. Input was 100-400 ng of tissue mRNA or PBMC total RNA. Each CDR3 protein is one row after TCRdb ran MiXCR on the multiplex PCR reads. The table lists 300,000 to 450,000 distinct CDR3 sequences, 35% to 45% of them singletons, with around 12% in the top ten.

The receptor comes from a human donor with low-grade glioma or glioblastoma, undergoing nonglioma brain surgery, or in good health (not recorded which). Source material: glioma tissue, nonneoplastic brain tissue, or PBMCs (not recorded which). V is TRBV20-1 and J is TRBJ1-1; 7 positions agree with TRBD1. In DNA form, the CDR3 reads TGCAGTGCTAGTGAGGGGGCAATTAACACTGAAGCTTTCTTT. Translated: CSASEGAINTEAFF.